This T cell receptor beta chain is drawn from a study of cytomegalovirus exposure and HLA in healthy donors (dated by TCRdb to the late 2010s). The study in broad terms: In an earlier analysis of 587 of the donors, under 300 Gb of sequence data and 117 million unique TCR beta sequences from roughly 200 million T cells were reported. An early release that covered fewer than 800 HLA-typed donors contained approximately 300 gigabases of sequencing data and 75 million to 100 million unique TCR sequences. Of the roughly 400 genotyped donors, roughly 85% fell in the genetic ancestry cluster associated with self-reported Caucasian donors. The aim of the study was to test whether cataloging public T cell receptors could identify signatures of past pathogen exposure. The study used immunosequencing to profile the T cell repertoires of 670 or so subjects and linked those repertoires to cytomegalovirus serostatus. Along with the roughly 710-subject first cohort, a separate validation cohort of over a hundred different subjects was used. To predict cytomegalovirus infection status, the study brought together high-throughput TCR immunosequencing, statistical association of individual TCRs with disease status, and machine learning. In a later analysis, previously published TCR beta repertoires from fewer than 750 donors were re-analyzed and high-resolution HLA genotyping was added so that TCR occurrence patterns could be studied. Rather than drawing on any new phenotypic data, the later analysis identified candidate immune exposures from TCR beta sequences and the way those sequences occurred across donors. An earlier analysis of approximately 500 of the donors applied high-throughput TCR beta sequencing to assess whether each TCR beta V gene segment acted as functional or pseudogenic. Donor age, sex, ethnicity and CMV serostatus were compiled alongside the repertoire data. A later genetic analysis used genome-wide SNP genotypes for about 60% of the 666 donors, treating that subset as a discovery cohort. Every repertoire in the discovery cohort had been generated on one and the same sequencing platform. Class I and class II HLA loci were covered by the typing at four-digit resolution. The number of donors typed differed by locus, with 629-630 for A, B, C, DRB1 and DQB1, over 500 for DQA1, approximately 580 for DPA1, and over 400 for DPB1. Because of strong linkage in the cohort, five DR-DQ haplotypes were treated as single units for association and clustering. Among around 400 genotyped donors of the cohort, an average of roughly 230,000 unique TCR beta nucleotide sequences was sequenced per donor, of which about 19% were non-productive. What the authors observed across the whole study: Most TCR sequences were seen in very few donors, while some public TCRs were found in many individuals. Compared with the approximately 670-donor mean, donors in an Asian-associated ancestry cluster had fewer N-insertions in productive TCRs, according to a later genetic analysis. A further reported finding was that TCR beta sequences accurately predicted the HLA-A and HLA-B alleles for most subjects in the first cohort. Specific HLA alleles were associated with roughly 17,000 TCR beta sequences at a false discovery rate of 0.05 in a later analysis. Because the 87-base-pair reads could not distinguish some IMGT-functional V segments, including TRBV6-2 and TRBV6-3, those segments were excluded. Strong co-occurrence of HLA alleles, especially DR and DQ, made assigning TCR associations to individual alleles difficult. It was suggested by the authors that the approach could potentially be generalized to other disease states and immunological phenotypes. An association between a missense DCLRE1C variant and V-gene and J-gene trimming of TCR beta chains was found in a later genetic analysis and replicated in an independent cohort. In a later analysis, the rate of TCR association differed among HLA loci, with DRB1 alleles having the most associated TCRs and HLA-C alleles having the fewest. In vitro tests confirmed that a few of the cytomegalovirus-associated TCR beta chains recognize cytomegalovirus antigens. In a later analysis, HLA-associated TCR beta chains showed more clonal expansion and lower generation probabilities than non-associated chains that were equally common. The study listed over 150 TCR beta chains as associated with cytomegalovirus. Roughly uniform sequencing depth across donors was assumed in presence/absence analyses, although this assumption may not hold. Only TCR beta chains were sequenced in this cohort, and the absence of alpha or paired-chain data limited detectable features. Most CMV-associated TCR beta chains appeared to be HLA-restricted in a later analysis, and the HLA associations seemed to be driven largely by CMV exposure. CMV serostatus was the only immune exposure information available for the cohort. Because some donors lacked HLA typing at each locus, the association tests relied only on the typed subset. Over 15 rarely observed V segments, including chromosome 9 orphons, were excluded from the earlier analysis of a few hundred of the donors because counts were too low. In an earlier analysis of some 550 of the donors, most TCR beta V segments were observed in productive rearrangements about 87% or about 30% of the time, broadly matching IMGT annotations. Cytomegalovirus status was reported to be diagnosed by the classifier with high specificity and sensitivity in both the original and validation cohorts. The sequencing pipeline was judged likely to have produced a cluster of highly shared sequence variants as a technical artifact. According to a later analysis, parvovirus B19, influenza, CMV and Epstein-Barr virus appeared linked to several top co-occurrence clusters. Correlated functional status among segregating V segments might reflect linkage disequilibrium, but an unknown experimental factor could not be ruled out.

Remarks on this clone: What this receptor recognizes is not known. No quality values exist for individual bases; no much larger clone is one base distant.

The library was produced with the immunoSEQ multiplex PCR assay. The multiplex PCR relied on a mix of 60 forward primers for TCR Vbeta segments and 13 reverse primers for TCR Jbeta segments. The CDR3 region of rearranged TCR beta genes was amplified from genomic DNA with a multiplex PCR assay. The Illumina HiSeq System was used to sequence the amplified TCR beta libraries as 87-base-pair reads. On the study's bioinformatics: In a later analysis, about 80 million unique TCR beta chains were counted across the roughly 700 repertoires, and roughly 11 million of these chains were shared by at least two donors. Raw reads were error-corrected and collapsed into unique sequences with a nearest-neighbor algorithm that merged closely related sequences to remove PCR and sequencing errors. Alignment of CDR3 sequences to IMGT reference sequences was used to assign V, D and J gene segments. For a sequence to be retained, at least a six-nucleotide match to both a V gene segment and a J gene segment was required. Rearrangements were classified as productive when the CDR3 lacked stop codons and remained in frame with V and J, and all other rearrangements were classified as non-productive. Following IMGT convention, CDR3 was defined as the stretch from the second conserved V-encoded cysteine to the conserved J-encoded phenylalanine. In an earlier analysis of roughly 580 of the donors, sequences lacking an unambiguous match to a single V gene segment were excluded. An earlier analysis of approximately 590 of the donors classified V segments as functional when productive rearrangements were above 56.7% and as segregating when the standard deviation between donors was above 5%. A statistical classification framework was built for diagnosing cytomegalovirus status from the catalog of TCR beta chain sequences. In a later analysis, V and J genes were assigned by comparing TCR nucleotide sequences against IMGT/GENE-DB human TR gene sequences. The TCRdist pipeline was used in a later analysis to assign CDR3 sequences and most-parsimonious VDJ recombination scenarios. A later analysis defined each TCR beta chain by its CDR3 amino acid sequence plus V-gene family, and excluded reads lacking a unique V-gene family. To address suspected cross-contamination and a sequencing artifact, a later analysis removed some 620 highly shared, low-generation-probability nucleotide sequences. In a later analysis, a clonal expansion index for each public chain was calculated from normalized within-repertoire ranks of inferred template counts. In a later analysis, generation probabilities were computed with a VDJ recombination model fitted to out-of-frame rearrangements, and the resulting probabilities were checked against IGoR. Hypergeometric tests were used in a later analysis to score TCR-TCR, TCR-HLA and TCR-CMV co-occurrence, with a repertoire-size bias correction applied to the TCR pairs. A later analysis estimated false discovery rates by permuting HLA or CMV assignments 20 times. In a later analysis, co-occurring TCRs were grouped using DBSCAN, with TCRdist sequence similarity added in when clustering inside HLA-allele-positive subsets. Co-occurrence clustering excluded repertoires with fewer than 30,000 or more than 120,000 public chains, plus five with anomalous nucleotide sharing. In its TCRdb copy, this immuneACCESS table keeps in-frame sequences only and misses some clones. Where compared with another copy, unresolved V genes explain less than half of these, and the others have no known cause. V and J calls and clone size follow that table, whereas D and trimming were derived from the DNA. The sample yields 50,000 to 65,000 clones; about three quarters were counted once. Of the sample, under 3% falls within the top ten clones.

The cohort consisted of 666 healthy bone marrow donors. All cohort members were sampled while nominally healthy, although unrecorded immune exposures were likely present. The donor tested CMV seronegative, placing the donor among the 300 to 400 seronegative members of the cohort. Every donor gave a peripheral blood sample, and the peripheral blood mononuclear cells from that sample were used for TCR beta sequencing. The Qiagen DNeasy Blood Extraction Kit was used to extract genomic DNA from the blood cell samples. The CDR3, from cysteine to phenylalanine, totals 16 residues. CDR3 DNA is the only sequence kept; it has 48 bases, read in frame from the first base. Looking up the germline V gene (reference sequence) yields CDR1 GTSNPN and CDR2 SVGIG. V loses 0 bases of germline sequence and J loses 0 bases, and the interval between the two ends is 9 bases.

The sequencing input was PBMCs. The sequence was obtained from a man younger than 35 in good health and CMV-seronegative. The chain is assembled from TRBV30 and TRBJ1-6; tentative D gene TRBD1, with 5 bases matching. The DNA sequence follows: TGTGCCTGGAGTGTCAGGGATAGCTCCTATAATTCACCCCTCCACTTT. It codes for CAWSVRDSSYNSPLHF.